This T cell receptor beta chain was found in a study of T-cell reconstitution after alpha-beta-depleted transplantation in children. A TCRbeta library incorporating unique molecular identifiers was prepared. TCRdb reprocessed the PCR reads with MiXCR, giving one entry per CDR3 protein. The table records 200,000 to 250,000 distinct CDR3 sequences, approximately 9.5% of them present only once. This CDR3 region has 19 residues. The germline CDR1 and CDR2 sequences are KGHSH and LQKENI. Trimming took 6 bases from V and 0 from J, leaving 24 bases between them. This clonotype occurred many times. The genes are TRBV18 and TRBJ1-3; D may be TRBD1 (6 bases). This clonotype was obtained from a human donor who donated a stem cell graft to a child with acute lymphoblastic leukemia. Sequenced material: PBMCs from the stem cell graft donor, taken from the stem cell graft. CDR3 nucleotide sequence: TGTGCCAGCTCCGTGACAGGTTCGACAGCTTTCTACTCTGGAAACACCATATATTTT. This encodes CASSVTGSTAFYSGNTIYF. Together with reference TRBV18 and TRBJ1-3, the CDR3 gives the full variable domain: NAGVMQNPRHLVRRRGQEARLRCSPMKGHSHVYWYRQLPEEGLKFMVYLQKENIIDESGMPKERFSAEFPKEGPSILRIQQVVRGDSAAYFCASSVTGSTAFYSGNTIYFGEGSWLTVV.